This is a list of T cell receptor beta chains from one sample in a study of T-cell reconstitution after alpha-beta-depleted transplantation in children. TCRdb processed the PCR reads anew with MiXCR; each CDR3 protein has one entry. The sample consists of some 590,000 distinct CDR3 sequences, 10% of them appearing once. The sample here was PBMCs from the stem cell graft donor, taken from the stem cell graft. These receptors all stem from a human donor who donated a stem cell graft to a child with acute myeloid leukemia. Both conserved end residues are part of each CDR3. A D gene is named only where the DNA matches it firmly. Clone size, where shown, is once, few, many, or a class for clones that have expanded.

j_call: TRBJ2-6; v_call: TRBV3-1; d_call: -; clone_size: -; cdr3_aa: CASSQLSMFGANVLTF; cdr3_nt: TGTGCCAGCAGCCAACTAAGTATGTTCGGGGCCAACGTCCTGACTTTC
j_call: TRBJ2-1; v_call: TRBV29-1; d_call: TRBD1; clone_size: -; cdr3_aa: CSVRGGQGYNEQFF; cdr3_nt: TGCAGCGTTAGGGGGGGACAGGGCTACAATGAGCAGTTCTTC
j_call: TRBJ1-3; v_call: TRBV20-1; d_call: -; clone_size: -; cdr3_aa: CSARETLGNTIYF; cdr3_nt: TGCAGTGCTCGCGAGACACTAGGAAACACCATATATTTT
j_call: TRBJ1-3; v_call: TRBV29-1; d_call: -; clone_size: many; cdr3_aa: CSGWTERGNTIYF; cdr3_nt: TGCAGCGGATGGACGGAACGAGGAAACACCATATATTTT
j_call: TRBJ1-6; v_call: TRBV6-2/TRBV6-3; d_call: TRBD1; clone_size: few; cdr3_aa: CASSLQGKSPLHF; cdr3_nt: TGTGCCAGCAGTCTACAGGGGAAGTCACCCCTCCACTTT
j_call: TRBJ2-7; v_call: TRBV20-1; d_call: TRBD2; clone_size: many; cdr3_aa: CSAPISGSSYEQYF; cdr3_nt: TGCAGTGCTCCTATTAGCGGGAGTAGCTACGAGCAGTACTTC
j_call: TRBJ2-1; v_call: TRBV20-1; d_call: -; clone_size: -; cdr3_aa: CSARSRADEQFF; cdr3_nt: TGCAGTGCTAGGTCCCGGGCCGATGAGCAGTTCTTC
j_call: TRBJ2-7; v_call: TRBV29-1; d_call: -; clone_size: -; cdr3_aa: CSVELAGYYEQYF; cdr3_nt: TGCAGCGTTGAACTCGCCGGCTACTACGAGCAGTACTTC
j_call: TRBJ2-1; v_call: TRBV24-1; d_call: -; clone_size: -; cdr3_aa: CATTLKDEQFF; cdr3_nt: TGTGCCACCACCCTCAAGGATGAGCAGTTCTTC
j_call: TRBJ1-5; v_call: TRBV12-3/TRBV12-4; d_call: -; clone_size: few; cdr3_aa: CASSLAGGGPQHF; cdr3_nt: TGTGCCAGCAGTTTAGCGGGGGGCGGCCCCCAGCATTTT
j_call: TRBJ2-7; v_call: TRBV4-2; d_call: -; clone_size: few; cdr3_aa: CASSLEEGVSYEQYF; cdr3_nt: TGTGCCAGCAGCCTCGAGGAGGGGGTGTCCTACGAGCAGTACTTC
j_call: TRBJ2-7; v_call: TRBV12-3/TRBV12-4; d_call: -; clone_size: -; cdr3_aa: CASSPTRYGYEQYF; cdr3_nt: TGTGCCAGCAGTCCTACTAGGTACGGCTACGAGCAGTACTTC
j_call: TRBJ1-5; v_call: TRBV10-3; d_call: -; clone_size: many; cdr3_aa: CAISESGGQPQHF; cdr3_nt: TGTGCCATCAGTGAGTCGGGGGGCCAGCCCCAGCATTTT
j_call: TRBJ2-3; v_call: TRBV11-1; d_call: TRBD2; clone_size: few; cdr3_aa: CASSLAPRLAGDTDTQYF; cdr3_nt: TGTGCCAGCAGCTTAGCGCCCAGACTAGCGGGTGACACAGATACGCAGTATTTT
j_call: TRBJ2-1; v_call: TRBV7-6; d_call: TRBD2; clone_size: many; cdr3_aa: CASSPSGRAYNEQFF; cdr3_nt: TGTGCCAGCAGCCCTAGCGGGAGGGCCTACAATGAGCAGTTCTTC
j_call: TRBJ2-3; v_call: TRBV20-1; d_call: -; clone_size: -; cdr3_aa: CSAHLSEGTQYF; cdr3_nt: TGCAGTGCTCACCTTAGCGAAGGGACGCAGTATTTT
j_call: TRBJ2-4; v_call: TRBV20-1; d_call: -; clone_size: many; cdr3_aa: CSARDYHDIQYF; cdr3_nt: TGCAGTGCTAGGGACTACCACGACATTCAGTACTTC
j_call: TRBJ2-7; v_call: TRBV20-1; d_call: TRBD2; clone_size: few; cdr3_aa: CSARDPSGSNEQYF; cdr3_nt: TGCAGTGCTAGAGACCCTAGCGGGTCCAACGAGCAGTACTTC
j_call: TRBJ2-1; v_call: TRBV5-1; d_call: -; clone_size: many; cdr3_aa: CASSLAERSIYNEQFF; cdr3_nt: TGCGCCAGCAGCTTGGCGGAGCGATCAATCTACAATGAGCAGTTCTTC
j_call: TRBJ2-1; v_call: TRBV7-8; d_call: TRBD2; clone_size: few; cdr3_aa: CASSRFLAGVTYNEQFF; cdr3_nt: TGTGCCAGCAGCCGATTCCTAGCGGGAGTAACCTACAATGAGCAGTTCTTC
j_call: TRBJ1-3; v_call: TRBV7-9; d_call: TRBD1; clone_size: many; cdr3_aa: CASSSATGGGNTIYF; cdr3_nt: TGTGCCAGCAGCTCGGCAACAGGGGGTGGAAACACCATATATTTT
j_call: TRBJ2-3; v_call: TRBV10-3; d_call: TRBD1; clone_size: many; cdr3_aa: CASHPGQKTDTQYF; cdr3_nt: TGTGCCTCGCACCCGGGACAGAAAACAGATACGCAGTATTTT
j_call: TRBJ2-2; v_call: TRBV4-3; d_call: -; clone_size: -; cdr3_aa: CASSQEFGGTNTGELFF; cdr3_nt: TGCGCCAGCAGCCAAGAGTTCGGTGGGACGAACACCGGGGAGCTGTTTTTT
j_call: TRBJ2-7; v_call: TRBV5-1; d_call: TRBD2; clone_size: -; cdr3_aa: CASSLQLTSGSYEQYF; cdr3_nt: TGCGCCAGCAGCTTACAGCTGACTAGCGGCTCCTACGAGCAGTACTTC
j_call: TRBJ2-5; v_call: TRBV15; d_call: TRBD2; clone_size: -; cdr3_aa: CATSQAPSGRVGETQYF; cdr3_nt: TGTGCCACCAGCCAAGCCCCTAGCGGGAGGGTGGGAGAGACCCAGTACTTC
j_call: TRBJ2-2; v_call: TRBV7-9; d_call: -; clone_size: -; cdr3_aa: CPSSFGPPREELFF; cdr3_nt: TGTCCCAGCAGCTTTGGACCGCCCCGAGAGGAGCTGTTTTTT
j_call: TRBJ2-7; v_call: TRBV11-2; d_call: TRBD2; clone_size: few; cdr3_aa: CASSLSWTSGSVTYEQYF; cdr3_nt: TGTGCCAGCAGCTTATCTTGGACTAGCGGGAGTGTAACCTACGAGCAGTACTTC
j_call: TRBJ1-4; v_call: TRBV20-1; d_call: -; clone_size: few; cdr3_aa: CSARDRAGIGLQEKLFF; cdr3_nt: TGCAGTGCTAGAGATCGGGCAGGGATAGGGCTACAGGAAAAACTGTTTTTT
j_call: TRBJ1-3; v_call: TRBV20-1; d_call: -; clone_size: few; cdr3_aa: CSARKVASSGNTIYF; cdr3_nt: TGCAGTGCTAGAAAAGTGGCAAGCTCTGGAAACACCATATATTTT
j_call: TRBJ2-5; v_call: TRBV2; d_call: TRBD2; clone_size: few; cdr3_aa: CASSETFREAGKETQYF; cdr3_nt: TGTGCCAGCAGTGAAACTTTCCGAGAAGCGGGAAAAGAGACCCAGTACTTC
j_call: TRBJ1-1; v_call: TRBV12-3/TRBV12-4; d_call: -; clone_size: -; cdr3_aa: CASSTDRTNTEAFF; cdr3_nt: TGTGCCAGCAGTACCGACAGGACTAACACTGAAGCTTTCTTT
j_call: TRBJ2-7; v_call: TRBV27; d_call: -; clone_size: -; cdr3_aa: CASSFSGMRQYF; cdr3_nt: TGTGCCAGCAGTTTTTCAGGGATGAGGCAGTACTTC
j_call: TRBJ2-3; v_call: TRBV20-1; d_call: TRBD2; clone_size: many; cdr3_aa: CSATVVAGVGGGDTQYF; cdr3_nt: TGCAGTGCGACGGTGGTAGCGGGAGTTGGAGGGGGAGATACGCAGTATTTT
j_call: TRBJ2-1; v_call: TRBV10-3; d_call: -; clone_size: many; cdr3_aa: CAISFRGASYNEQFF; cdr3_nt: TGTGCCATCAGTTTTCGGGGAGCCTCCTACAATGAGCAGTTCTTC
j_call: TRBJ2-3; v_call: TRBV7-9; d_call: TRBD1; clone_size: -; cdr3_aa: CASSPLEGALADTQYF; cdr3_nt: TGTGCCAGCAGCCCTCTTGAGGGGGCGCTGGCAGATACGCAGTATTTT